This T cell receptor beta chain is drawn from a study of T cells in Graves' hyperthyroidism and ophthalmopathy. Study as a whole: Peripheral blood sampling occurred at initial diagnosis, before any treatment.

It was RNA transcripts that yielded the amplified TCR beta CDR3 regions. The HTBI primer set was used in a first-round RT-PCR of the TCR CDR3. TCRdb analysed the multiplex PCR reads with MiXCR anew, one entry per CDR3 protein. This repertoire shows a few hundred thousand distinct CDR3 sequences, 15% to 18% found once; its top ten account for 7.3%. Trimming cost V 8 bases and J 6 bases; bases outside gene matches: 10. The CDR3 consists of 13 residues. V is TRBV12-3 or TRBV12-4 and J is TRBJ2-7; 7 bases are a match to TRBD2. The specimen sequenced was blood. The clonotype comes from a woman in her twenties or thirties with Graves' hyperthyroidism. The DNA of the CDR3 is TGTGCCAGCGGGGGACTACTTTATTCCGAGCAGTACTTC. Its protein product is CASGGLLYSEQYF.